This passage covers 28 T cell receptor beta chains from one sample sequenced in a study of HIV-infected patients and healthy controls. cDNA was made from about 510 ng RNA using alpha and beta constant primers. Using multiplexing indices, alpha and beta chain libraries were generated apart by chain-specific third strand synthesis. TCRdb itself ran the 5' RACE reads through MiXCR, one entry per CDR3 protein. The sample includes about 10,000 distinct CDR3 sequences, under 11% of them seen just once. All unsorted peripheral T cells were captured because whole blood was used without fractionation. Here the sequenced sample was blood, taken before antiretroviral therapy. All receptors come from an adult with HIV infection.

The chain links TRBV7-6 to TRBJ2-7, with D perhaps matching TRBD1 (5 bases). The germline gives CDR1 SGHVS, CDR2 FNYEAQ. Deletions cut 5 bases from V and 3 bases from J, with 8 bases between. This CDR3 is 12 amino acids long. The DNA for the CDR3 is TGTGCCAGCAGCCCTAGGGGCTACGAGCAGTACTTC. This codes for CASSPRGYEQYF.

This clonotype was detected many times. The gene calls are TRBV27 and TRBJ2-5; 12 nucleotides align to TRBD1. CDR3 length equals 15 residues. Germline V gives CDR1 MNHEY, CDR2 SMNVEV (reference sequence). Trimming at V came to 4 bases and at J to 5 bases, leaving 5 bases not matched to a gene. The CDR3: CASSSGTGGAETQYF. CDR3 in DNA: TGTGCCAGCAGTTCTGGGACAGGGGGCGCGGAGACCCAGTACTTC.

A word on this clonotype: A much larger clone lies one base from this, so it may be a read error. The CDR3 sequence is CAISSGTGNTGELFF. In DNA form, the CDR3 reads TGTGCCATCTCATCCGGGACAGGGAACACCGGGGAGCTGTTTTTT. The chain uses TRBV18 and TRBJ2-2; 8 nucleotides align to TRBD1. This CDR3 contains 15 residues. The germline gives CDR1 KGHSH, CDR2 LQKENI.

The chain has TRBV29-1 and TRBJ1-5, with 11 positions matching TRBD1. Germline V lookup: CDR1 SQVTM, CDR2 ANQGSEA. The ends lost 5 bases at V and 7 bases at J; junction bases unmatched: 7. The CDR3 extends over 14 amino acids. CDR3 nucleotides: TGCAGCGTTCAGGGACAGGGGGGGGGGCAGCCCCAGCATTTT. This sequence encodes CSVQGQGGGQPQHF.

This clonotype came up many times. The rearrangement links TRBV7-9 to TRBJ2-3; D not certain. This CDR3 region has 15 residues. V was trimmed by 0 bases and J by 2 bases, leaving 9 bases between them. Germline CDR1 and CDR2: SEHNR and FQNEAQ (reference sequence). The CDR3 protein is CASSLAVLPTDTQYF. The CDR3, as DNA: TGTGCCAGCAGCTTAGCCGTGCTTCCCACAGATACGCAGTATTTT.

This clonotype has just a few counts. The chain links TRBV20-1 to TRBJ2-5; D not certain. V dropped 6 bases and J dropped 5 bases, with 13 bases sitting between them. The CDR3 loop spans 12 amino acids. Germline assignment: CDR1 DFQATT and CDR2 SNEGSKA (reference sequence). The CDR3, as DNA: TGCAGTGCCGCTCGGGTCCAGGAGACCCAGTACTTC. This sequence encodes CSAARVQETQYF.

Ten or more counts support this clonotype. J is TRBJ2-3 and V is TRBV5-4, with TRBD1 identical over 8 bases. The CDR3 consists of 15 residues. Trimming removed 4 bases from V and 0 bases from J; junction bases left unmatched: 4. CDR1 and CDR2 from the germline V gene are SGHNT and YYREEE (reference sequence). The CDR3 loop is CASSRDRSSTDTQYF. CDR3 nucleotide sequence: TGTGCCAGCAGCCGGGACAGGTCTAGCACAGATACGCAGTATTTT.

This clonotype has a count of ten or more. The V and J genes are TRBV7-9 and TRBJ2-3, with 7 bases fitting TRBD1. Germline assignment: CDR1 SEHNR and CDR2 FQNEAQ (reference sequence). The CDR3 is made up of 16 amino acids. Germline trimming cut 3 bases from V and 2 bases from J; bases unmatched to any gene: 8. The DNA for the CDR3 is TGTGCCAGCAGCTTTTGGGGACAGCAAGACACAGATACGCAGTATTTT. Its protein is CASSFWGQQDTDTQYF.

The CDR3 region is CASSAFARNTEAFF. CDR3 nucleotide sequence: TGTGCCAGCAGTGCCTTTGCCCGAAACACTGAAGCTTTCTTT. V is TRBV28 and J is TRBJ1-1; D uncertain. V lost 5 bases to trimming and J lost 2 bases, with 12 bases between them. CDR1 is MDHEN, CDR2 SYDVKM, per germline. The CDR3 is 14 residues long.

The V call is TRBV12-3 or TRBV12-4, the J call TRBJ2-1, with 9 positions matching TRBD1. This CDR3 spans 13 amino acids. After removal of 4 bases from V and 9 bases from J, the junction contained 4 bases not matched to a gene. The CDR3: CASSWDRVGEQFF. The CDR3 nucleotides are TGTGCCAGCAGTTGGGACAGGGTGGGTGAGCAGTTCTTC.

This clonotype was recorded at least ten times. J is TRBJ2-3 and V is TRBV12-3 or TRBV12-4; 7 positions agree with TRBD1. This CDR3 is built from 16 residues. V lost 6 bases and J lost 3; bases outside the gene matches: 12. The CDR3 sequence: CASSLQTGSGTDTQYF. In nucleotides, the CDR3 is TGTGCCAGCAGCCTCCAGACAGGGAGTGGTACAGATACGCAGTATTTT.

The sample holds many counts of this clonotype. This chain joins TRBV6-5 and TRBJ1-1; D is unclear. V lost 6 bases and J lost 5, with 13 bases in between. Germline CDR1 reads MNHEY; CDR2 reads SVGAGI. This CDR3 spans 13 amino acids. The CDR3 region is CASRSPRVTEAFF. CDR3 DNA sequence: TGTGCCAGCAGATCGCCGCGGGTTACTGAAGCTTTCTTT.

V is TRBV5-4 and J is TRBJ2-2; D may be TRBD1 (5 bases). The germline V gene has CDR1 SGHNT and CDR2 YYREEE (reference sequence). V was pared by 1 base and J by 5 bases, with 12 bases between. The CDR3 runs 15 residues. The chain's CDR3 is CASSLSRVVTGELFF. The CDR3 DNA reads TGTGCCAGCAGCTTGTCCAGGGTGGTTACCGGGGAGCTGTTTTTT.

This clonotype appeared many times. The genes are TRBV6-6 and TRBJ1-6; D possibly corresponds to TRBD1 (5 bases). The length of the CDR3 is 15 residues. Germline lookup yields CDR1 MNHNY and CDR2 SVGAGI (reference sequence). The V gene lost 4 bases and the J gene lost 6 bases, with 13 bases spanning the gap. CDR3: CASSLGQGINSPLHF. CDR3 coding DNA: TGTGCCAGCAGTTTGGGCCAGGGCATTAATTCACCCCTCCACTTT.

This clonotype has ten or more counts. The V and J genes are TRBV4-3 and TRBJ2-7; either TRBD1 or TRBD2 may supply D (6 bases each). This CDR3 has 15 residues. V shed 3 bases and J shed 5 bases, with 17 bases lying between them. Germline values: CDR1 LGHNA, CDR2 YSLEER. CDR3 sequence (DNA): TGCGCCAGCAGCCAGCCATCTGGGGGGCGAAACGAGCAGTACTTC. This translates into CASSQPSGGRNEQYF.

This clonotype has ten or more counts. The rearrangement uses TRBV19 and TRBJ1-5; TRBD1 agrees at 8 bases. The germline CDR1 and CDR2 sequences are LNHDA and SQIVND (reference sequence). The CDR3 runs 15 residues. V dropped 10 bases and J dropped 0; count of bases not matched to a gene: 8. The CDR3 nucleotides read TGTGCCACCTCGACAGGGGACTATAGCAATCAGCCCCAGCATTTT. Protein: CATSTGDYSNQPQHF.

This clonotype was seen a few times. The genes are TRBV12-3 or TRBV12-4 and TRBJ2-2, with D possibly TRBD2 on 5 matching bases. Trimming took 0 bases from V and 2 from J, leaving 7 bases between them. The CDR3 spans 15 residues. This CDR3 reads CASSLAEGNTGELFF. The CDR3 DNA sequence: TGTGCCAGCAGTTTAGCAGAGGGAAACACCGGGGAGCTGTTTTTT.

The V gene is TRBV28, the J gene TRBJ1-2; D remains unclear. Trimming stripped 7 bases from V and 9 bases from J, with 24 bases between. CDR1 and CDR2 from the germline V gene are MDHEN and SYDVKM. The CDR3 is 15 residues long. CDR3 in amino acids: CASTLWVEDALSYTF. CDR3 DNA sequence: TGTGCCAGCACTCTCTGGGTGGAGGACGCTTTAAGCTACACCTTC.

The V and J genes are TRBV5-4 and TRBJ1-1; D is undetermined. The CDR3 covers 14 residues. Looked up from germline, CDR1 is SGHNT and CDR2 is YYREEE (reference sequence). V was clipped by 1 base and J by 4 bases, with 11 bases between them. The CDR3 region is CASSLSDMSTEAFF. In DNA, the CDR3 is TGTGCCAGCAGCTTGTCAGACATGAGCACTGAAGCTTTCTTT.

This clonotype came up many times. V usage is TRBV7-2 and J usage is TRBJ2-3; TRBD2 aligns across 15 bases. The junction had 8 bases not matched to a gene; V was cut back by 4 bases and J by 6 bases. The CDR3 length is 17 residues. Germline lookup yields CDR1 SGHTA and CDR2 FQGNSA. This CDR3 is CASSYQGLAGGRDTQYF. The CDR3 coding sequence is TGTGCCAGCAGCTACCAGGGACTAGCGGGAGGTCGGGATACGCAGTATTTT.

This clonotype was counted many times. V is TRBV6-5 and J is TRBJ2-2; D remains ambiguous. The CDR3 loop spans 13 amino acids. CDR1 MNHEY and CDR2 SVGAGI come from the germline V gene. The V gene lost 0 bases and the J gene lost 7 bases, with 6 bases spanning the gap. CDR3 nucleotides: TGTGCCAGCAGTTACTCGTGGGGCGGGGAGCTGTTTTTT. Its translation is CASSYSWGGELFF.

V usage is TRBV30 and J usage is TRBJ1-5; no reliable D call. Looked up from germline, CDR1 is GTSNPN and CDR2 is SVGIG (reference sequence). The CDR3 is 14 amino acids. V lost 1 base and J lost 0, with 7 bases in between. Written as DNA, the CDR3 is TGTGCCTGGAGTGAAGAATATAGCAATCAGCCCCAGCATTTT. Translation gives CAWSEEYSNQPQHF.

The rearrangement uses TRBV20-1 and TRBJ1-5; no reliable D call. The CDR3 spans 14 residues. CDR1 and CDR2 (germline): DFQATT, SNEGSKA (reference sequence). Between the trimmed V and J ends, which lost 2 bases and 1 base, there was a span of 9 bases. Here the CDR3 reads CSARPVVSNQPQHF. In nucleotides, the CDR3 is TGCAGTGCTAGACCCGTCGTGAGCAATCAGCCCCAGCATTTT.

The V gene is TRBV12-3 or TRBV12-4, the J gene TRBJ2-7; D is perhaps TRBD2 (6 bases). Trimming pared 10 bases from V and 2 bases from J, leaving 18 bases between. This CDR3 region has 14 residues. The chain's CDR3 is CANRPEGLPYEQYF. The CDR3 coding sequence is TGTGCCAACAGGCCCGAGGGACTCCCCTACGAGCAGTACTTC.

This clonotype was seen a few times. The chain has TRBV28 and TRBJ1-1; weak D call: TRBD1 (5 bases). The V gene lost 1 base and the J gene lost 8 bases, with 14 bases spanning the gap. The germline gives CDR1 MDHEN, CDR2 SYDVKM. The CDR3 is 14 amino acids. This CDR3 is CASSLSQGTGEAFF. The DNA of the CDR3 is TGTGCCAGCAGTTTATCCCAAGGAACAGGCGAAGCTTTCTTT.

Many counts were recorded for this clonotype. The chain has TRBV6-5 and TRBJ2-3; 8 nucleotides agree with TRBD2. The V and J ends lost 0 bases and 1 base, in that order; junction bases with no gene match: 6. Germline V gene sequence: CDR1 MNHEY, CDR2 SVGAGI. This CDR3 comprises 17 residues. In DNA form, the CDR3 reads TGTGCCAGCAGTTACTCCCTGACAGCGGGGGGCACAGATACGCAGTATTTT. As protein: CASSYSLTAGGTDTQYF.

Many counts were recorded for this clonotype. The chain is built from TRBV12-3 or TRBV12-4 and TRBJ2-3; either TRBD1 or TRBD2 may supply D (5 bases each). Trimming pared 2 bases from V and 0 bases from J, leaving 9 bases between. CDR3 length: 15 amino acids. The CDR3 loop reads CASSLWGTSTDTQYF. In DNA, the CDR3 is TGTGCCAGCAGTTTATGGGGGACGAGCACAGATACGCAGTATTTT.

The chain links TRBV5-1 to TRBJ1-1; D remains unclear. CDR1 SGHRS and CDR2 YFSETQ come from the germline V gene. The CDR3 spans 12 residues. V lost 3 bases, J lost 11 bases, and 14 bases lay in between. The DNA of the CDR3 is TGCGCCAGCAGCTCTGACGGGCTCTACGCTTTCTTT. This codes for CASSSDGLYAFF.